This is a list of T cell receptor beta chains from one sample in a study of T cell changes during pregnancy in multiple sclerosis. Assay used: immunoSEQ multiplex PCR; TCRdb lists only in-frame clones, some missing. The sample shows about 45,000 clones, roughly 96% of them seen only once. The sample in question was peripheral blood, obtained in the second trimester of pregnancy. These receptors all stem from a female donor with multiple sclerosis, enrolled in a pregnancy study. CDR3s include the opening cysteine and the closing phenylalanine or tryptophan. D genes are given only for firm matches. Rows give clone size only sometimes, using once, few, many, or a class for an expanded clone.

j_call | cdr3_length | clone_size | d_call | v_call | cdr3_aa | cdr3_nt
TRBJ2-2 | 17 | NA | NA | TRBV7-3 | CASSLVSPLPNTGELFF | TGTGCCAGCAGCCTGGTAAGTCCCCTACCGAACACCGGGGAGCTGTTTTTT
TRBJ1-4 | 13 | NA | TRBD1 | TRBV30 | CAWSGQGAGKLFF | TGTGCCTGGTCGGGACAGGGGGCAGGGAAACTGTTTTTT
TRBJ2-1 | 14 | NA | NA | TRBV6-5 | CASSQINQYNEQFF | TGTGCCAGCAGTCAGATAAATCAATACAATGAGCAGTTCTTC
TRBJ2-4 | 13 | NA | TRBD1 | TRBV6-1 | CASQGQVLNIQYF | TGTGCCAGCCAAGGACAGGTACTAAACATTCAGTACTTC
TRBJ2-1 | 14 | NA | NA | TRBV7-6 | CASSLARGSNEQFF | TGTGCCAGCAGCTTAGCTAGGGGATCCAATGAGCAGTTCTTC
TRBJ2-3 | 13 | NA | NA | TRBV6-5 | CASRGAGAQLEYF | TGTGCCAGCAGAGGGGCGGGGGCCCAGCTCGAGTATTTT
TRBJ1-4 | 16 | NA | NA | TRBV4-1 | CASSQDGRGIVEKLFF | TGCGCCAGCAGCCAAGATGGTAGGGGGATAGTGGAAAAACTGTTTTTT
TRBJ1-2 | 16 | NA | TRBD1 | TRBV5-4 | CASSPYGTEANYGYTF | TGTGCCAGCAGCCCCTACGGGACAGAAGCTAACTATGGCTACACCTTC
TRBJ2-7 | 16 | NA | NA | TRBV27 | CASSAWFRNSAYEQYF | TGTGCCAGCAGTGCCTGGTTTAGGAACAGTGCCTACGAGCAGTACTTC
TRBJ2-3 | 14 | NA | NA | TRBV2 | CASITEGLTDTQYF | TGTGCCAGCATAACGGAGGGCCTCACAGATACGCAGTATTTT
TRBJ2-3 | 15 | NA | TRBD2 | TRBV6-5 | CASRPGTSGMYTQYF | TGTGCCAGCAGACCCGGGACTAGCGGGATGTATACGCAGTATTTT
TRBJ2-2 | 15 | NA | NA | TRBV4-2 | CASSQGFRGTGELFF | TGTGCCAGCAGCCAAGGATTCCGGGGCACCGGGGAGCTGTTTTTT
TRBJ1-1 | 14 | NA | TRBD1 | TRBV5-1 | CASSLGQGYTEAFF | TGCGCCAGCAGCTTGGGACAGGGCTACACTGAAGCTTTCTTT
TRBJ2-5 | 16 | NA | NA | TRBV7-8 | CASSYLRAMGGETQYF | TGTGCCAGCAGCTACCTTCGGGCCATGGGCGGGGAGACCCAGTACTTC
TRBJ1-2 | 16 | once | TRBD1 | TRBV7-2 | CASSLGMTGTNYGYTF | TGTGCCAGCAGCTTAGGAATGACAGGGACTAACTATGGCTACACCTTC
TRBJ1-3 | 11 | NA | NA | TRBV28 | CASSVGDTIYF | TGTGCCAGCAGCGTGGGAGACACCATATATTTT
TRBJ2-7 | 10 | NA | NA | TRBV29-1 | CSVGGTEQYF | TGCAGCGTAGGCGGTACAGAGCAGTACTTC
TRBJ1-1 | 17 | once | NA | TRBV28 | CASSLSLFRTVNTEAFF | TGTGCCAGCAGTTTGTCTCTTTTTCGGACAGTGAACACTGAAGCTTTCTTT
TRBJ1-4 | 15 | NA | NA | TRBV28 | CASSLARSILEKLFF | TGTGCCAGCAGCCTCGCGCGGTCTATATTGGAAAAACTGTTTTTT
TRBJ2-3 | 14 | NA | NA | TRBV13 | CASSHFAVHRTQYF | TGTGCCAGCAGCCATTTCGCAGTTCACAGAACGCAGTATTTT
TRBJ1-1 | 16 | NA | TRBD1 | TRBV18 | CASSPLKGAGNTEAFF | TGTGCCAGCTCACCACTCAAGGGGGCAGGGAACACTGAAGCTTTCTTT
TRBJ2-2 | 15 | NA | TRBD1 | TRBV6-5 | CASSDRGWNTGELFF | TGTGCCAGCAGCGACAGGGGTTGGAACACCGGGGAGCTGTTTTTT
TRBJ2-5 | 17 | NA | TRBD2 | TRBV29-1 | CSVEDPPPSGSQETQYF | TGCAGCGTTGAAGATCCTCCACCTAGCGGGAGTCAAGAGACCCAGTACTTC
TRBJ1-5 | 13 | once | NA | TRBV30 | CAWSVQANQPQHF | TGTGCCTGGAGTGTACAGGCGAATCAGCCCCAGCATTTT
TRBJ2-1 | 15 | NA | TRBD2 | TRBV6-5 | CASRDSGGAYNEQFF | TGTGCCAGCAGAGATAGCGGGGGGGCCTACAATGAGCAGTTCTTC
TRBJ2-2 | 17 | NA | TRBD2 | TRBV19 | CAASKASGGANTGELFF | TGTGCCGCAAGTAAGGCTAGCGGGGGGGCAAACACCGGGGAGCTGTTTTTT
TRBJ1-1 | 13 | NA | NA | TRBV2 | CASRVTGTAGAFF | TGTGCCAGCAGAGTGACAGGAACTGCTGGAGCTTTCTTT
TRBJ2-1 | 17 | few | TRBD2 | TRBV4-2 | CASSRSFGAGGNNEQFF | TGTGCCAGCAGCCGATCCTTTGGGGCGGGAGGAAACAATGAGCAGTTCTTC
TRBJ2-3 | 10 | NA | NA | TRBV18 | CASGADTQYF | TGTGCCAGCGGAGCGGATACGCAGTATTTT
TRBJ1-1 | 14 | NA | NA | TRBV5-5 | CASSVLGGITEAFF | TGTGCCAGCAGCGTACTAGGGGGTATCACTGAAGCTTTCTTT
TRBJ1-3 | 15 | NA | NA | TRBV4-2 | CASSPTPSSGNTIYF | TGTGCCAGCAGCCCAACTCCTTCCTCTGGAAACACCATATATTTT
TRBJ2-3 | 15 | few | NA | TRBV6-5 | CASSYMATRADTQYF | TGTGCCAGCAGTTACATGGCCACCCGGGCAGATACGCAGTATTTT
TRBJ2-3 | 15 | medium-sized | TRBD2 | TRBV27 | CASSLRAGGTDTQYF | TGTGCCAGCAGTCTACGGGCGGGAGGGACAGATACGCAGTATTTT
TRBJ1-2 | 13 | NA | TRBD1 | TRBV29-1 | CSVEIDRVSGYTF | TGCAGCGTTGAGATAGACAGGGTGTCTGGCTACACCTTC
TRBJ1-2 | 13 | NA | TRBD1 | TRBV5-1 | CASSPGQNYGYTF | TGCGCCAGCAGCCCGGGACAGAACTATGGCTACACCTTC
TRBJ1-2 | 15 | NA | TRBD1 | TRBV28 | CASSFRDRGIYGYTF | TGTGCCAGCAGTTTCCGGGACAGGGGGATCTATGGCTACACCTTC
TRBJ1-1 | 16 | NA | TRBD1 | TRBV12-5 | CASPGIYRGLCAEAFF | TGTGCTAGTCCGGGTATTTACAGGGGGCTTTGTGCTGAAGCTTTCTTT
TRBJ2-3 | 18 | NA | NA | TRBV29-1 | CSVVGGGGVWGNTDTQYF | TGCAGCGTTGTTGGCGGCGGGGGCGTTTGGGGAAACACAGATACGCAGTATTTT
TRBJ2-5 | 15 | NA | TRBD1 | TRBV7-2 | CASSPRTGAEETQYF | TGTGCCAGCAGCCCTAGGACAGGGGCGGAGGAGACCCAGTACTTC
TRBJ1-1 | 15 | NA | NA | TRBV19 | CASSMGRRVNTEAFF | TGTGCCAGTAGTATGGGAAGGCGGGTGAACACTGAAGCTTTCTTT
TRBJ2-7 | 15 | NA | NA | TRBV11-2 | CASSLGGQGSYEQYF | TGTGCCAGCAGCTTAGGAGGTCAGGGCTCCTACGAGCAGTACTTC
TRBJ2-5 | 13 | NA | NA | TRBV6-4 | CASSRLVGETQYF | TGTGCCAGCAGCCGACTAGTAGGAGAGACCCAGTACTTC
TRBJ2-1 | 17 | NA | TRBD2 | TRBV27 | CASSLSPWREDYNEQFF | TGTGCCAGCAGTTTATCCCCTTGGCGGGAGGACTACAATGAGCAGTTCTTC
TRBJ2-1 | 16 | once | TRBD2 | TRBV2 | CASSARAGGPLDEQFF | TGTGCCAGCAGCGCCCGGGCGGGGGGGCCTCTGGATGAGCAGTTCTTC
TRBJ2-2 | 16 | NA | NA | TRBV27 | CASSSGDTFNTGELFF | TGTGCCAGCAGTTCAGGGGACACCTTTAACACCGGGGAGCTGTTTTTT
TRBJ1-2 | 13 | NA | NA | TRBV12-5 | CASGFQVKYGYTF | TGTGCTAGTGGTTTCCAGGTTAAGTATGGCTACACCTTC
TRBJ1-4 | 14 | NA | NA | TRBV5-6 | CASSLGLTNEKLFF | TGTGCCAGCAGCTTAGGACTAACTAATGAAAAACTGTTTTTT
TRBJ2-5 | 15 | NA | TRBD1 | TRBV7-2 | CASSPKQGPPTAQYF | TGTGCCAGCAGCCCCAAACAGGGGCCGCCGACGGCCCAGTACTTC
TRBJ2-5 | 15 | NA | NA | TRBV11-2 | CASSLGRSLQETQYF | TGTGCCAGCAGCTTAGGTAGGAGTCTCCAAGAGACCCAGTACTTC
TRBJ2-3 | 16 | NA | TRBD2 | TRBV7-8 | CASSLELAGASDTQYF | TGTGCCAGCAGCTTAGAACTAGCGGGGGCGTCAGATACGCAGTATTTT
TRBJ2-3 | 19 | NA | TRBD2 | TRBV9 | CASSAFPSGAGESTDTQYF | TGTGCCAGCAGCGCTTTCCCGAGCGGAGCGGGGGAATCCACAGATACGCAGTATTTT
TRBJ2-2 | 14 | NA | NA | TRBV9 | CASSVGEPYGELFF | TGTGCCAGCAGCGTAGGGGAGCCCTACGGGGAGCTGTTTTTT
TRBJ2-3 | 15 | NA | TRBD1 | TRBV7-8 | CASSLRSQGTDTQYF | TGTGCCAGCAGCTTGAGGTCACAGGGGACAGATACGCAGTATTTT
TRBJ2-7 | 16 | NA | NA | TRBV6-6 | CASSLTGPVSSYEQYF | TGTGCCAGCAGTCTCACAGGGCCCGTAAGCTCCTACGAGCAGTACTTC
TRBJ2-3 | 16 | NA | NA | TRBV7-9 | CASSPSGPAGTDTQYF | TGTGCCAGCAGCCCCTCGGGTCCTGCTGGCACAGATACGCAGTATTTT
TRBJ2-7 | 16 | NA | TRBD2 | TRBV19 | CASSPKTSGGSYEQYF | TGTGCCAGTAGTCCAAAGACTAGCGGGGGGTCCTACGAGCAGTACTTC